The subject of this entry is one T cell receptor beta chain. The antigen remains undetermined. The source of the sample is a study of OX40 agonist ivuxolimab in advanced cancers. Whole-study findings and limits: In general, CD8+ T cells held more expanded clones than CD4+ did, on average. Both blood CD4+ and CD8+ T cells showed clonal growth by week 6 at 0.1 to 3.0 mg/kg.

TCRdb's copy holds only in-frame clones and misses some; the assay was immunoSEQ multiplex PCR. Among tens of thousands of clones, about 80% were seen once, and the ten largest hold about 20%. V was shortened by 10 bases and J by 5 bases, with 21 bases between the two germline ends. Per germline, CDR1 MNHEY and CDR2 SMNVEV (reference sequence). This CDR3 has 15 residues. This specimen was CD4+ or CD8+ T cells sorted from blood, taken in a trial of the OX40 agonist ivuxolimab. The genes are TRBV27 and TRBJ2-1; unclear D gene. The clonotype comes from an adult with an advanced solid tumor such as melanoma, head and neck, liver or kidney cancer. The DNA for the CDR3 is TGTGCCACCACAACTTCCCTTACCGAGCACAATGAGCAGTTCTTC. It codes for CATTTSLTEHNEQFF.